This T cell receptor (beta chain) was obtained from a study of T-cell memory formation after mild COVID-19. On the study more broadly: TCR clustering was largely donor specific.

The V and J ends lost 6 bases and 3 bases, in that order; junction bases with no gene match: 5. This CDR3 region has 14 residues. The germline gives CDR1 MNHEY, CDR2 SVGAGI. Study-wide results and limits: Within pre-infection memory, some responding clones were found, suggesting cross-reactive memory joined.

Only a few counts were recorded for this clonotype. Its target is not known. One entry per CDR3 protein results from TCRdb running MiXCR on the 5' RACE reads. Of about 410,000 distinct CDR3 sequences detected, 15% to 20% appear once; the ten largest clones hold about 22%. V and J are TRBV6-5 and TRBJ2-1, with 7 positions matching TRBD1. The sample comprised PBMCs or a T cell subset sorted from them (not recorded which). The receptor comes from a young man who had mild COVID-19 (a few samples of this study predate the infection). Cell type and time point are not known. The CDR3 bases are TGTGCCAGCAGCGGGACAGACGACTACAATGAGCAGTTCTTC. This translates into CASSGTDDYNEQFF.